The present TCR beta chain was sequenced within a study of OX40 agonist ivuxolimab in advanced cancers. Study summary: Earlier anti-PD-1, anti-PD-L1 or anti-CTLA-4 therapy was permitted; over 35% had received some.

Germline-derived CDR1 and CDR2 are KGHSH and LQKENI. The trim removed 3 bases at V and 5 bases at J, leaving 10 bases unmatched. The CDR3 spans 16 residues. TCRdb keeps only in-frame clones here, not all; method: immunoSEQ multiplex PCR. In the table there are 69,000 or so clones, about 91% of which are singletons. Patients were ruled out by autoimmune disease history or systemic immunosuppression. The TCR comes from an adult with an advanced solid tumor such as melanoma, head and neck, liver or kidney cancer. The source was CD4+ or CD8+ T cells sorted from blood, collected in a trial of the OX40 agonist ivuxolimab. The J gene is TRBJ2-3, the V gene TRBV18; 8 nucleotides align to TRBD2. The CDR3 sequence is CASSPRVAGTVDTQYF. The CDR3 region has the DNA TGTGCCAGCTCACCCCGGGTAGCGGGGACGGTAGATACGCAGTATTTT.